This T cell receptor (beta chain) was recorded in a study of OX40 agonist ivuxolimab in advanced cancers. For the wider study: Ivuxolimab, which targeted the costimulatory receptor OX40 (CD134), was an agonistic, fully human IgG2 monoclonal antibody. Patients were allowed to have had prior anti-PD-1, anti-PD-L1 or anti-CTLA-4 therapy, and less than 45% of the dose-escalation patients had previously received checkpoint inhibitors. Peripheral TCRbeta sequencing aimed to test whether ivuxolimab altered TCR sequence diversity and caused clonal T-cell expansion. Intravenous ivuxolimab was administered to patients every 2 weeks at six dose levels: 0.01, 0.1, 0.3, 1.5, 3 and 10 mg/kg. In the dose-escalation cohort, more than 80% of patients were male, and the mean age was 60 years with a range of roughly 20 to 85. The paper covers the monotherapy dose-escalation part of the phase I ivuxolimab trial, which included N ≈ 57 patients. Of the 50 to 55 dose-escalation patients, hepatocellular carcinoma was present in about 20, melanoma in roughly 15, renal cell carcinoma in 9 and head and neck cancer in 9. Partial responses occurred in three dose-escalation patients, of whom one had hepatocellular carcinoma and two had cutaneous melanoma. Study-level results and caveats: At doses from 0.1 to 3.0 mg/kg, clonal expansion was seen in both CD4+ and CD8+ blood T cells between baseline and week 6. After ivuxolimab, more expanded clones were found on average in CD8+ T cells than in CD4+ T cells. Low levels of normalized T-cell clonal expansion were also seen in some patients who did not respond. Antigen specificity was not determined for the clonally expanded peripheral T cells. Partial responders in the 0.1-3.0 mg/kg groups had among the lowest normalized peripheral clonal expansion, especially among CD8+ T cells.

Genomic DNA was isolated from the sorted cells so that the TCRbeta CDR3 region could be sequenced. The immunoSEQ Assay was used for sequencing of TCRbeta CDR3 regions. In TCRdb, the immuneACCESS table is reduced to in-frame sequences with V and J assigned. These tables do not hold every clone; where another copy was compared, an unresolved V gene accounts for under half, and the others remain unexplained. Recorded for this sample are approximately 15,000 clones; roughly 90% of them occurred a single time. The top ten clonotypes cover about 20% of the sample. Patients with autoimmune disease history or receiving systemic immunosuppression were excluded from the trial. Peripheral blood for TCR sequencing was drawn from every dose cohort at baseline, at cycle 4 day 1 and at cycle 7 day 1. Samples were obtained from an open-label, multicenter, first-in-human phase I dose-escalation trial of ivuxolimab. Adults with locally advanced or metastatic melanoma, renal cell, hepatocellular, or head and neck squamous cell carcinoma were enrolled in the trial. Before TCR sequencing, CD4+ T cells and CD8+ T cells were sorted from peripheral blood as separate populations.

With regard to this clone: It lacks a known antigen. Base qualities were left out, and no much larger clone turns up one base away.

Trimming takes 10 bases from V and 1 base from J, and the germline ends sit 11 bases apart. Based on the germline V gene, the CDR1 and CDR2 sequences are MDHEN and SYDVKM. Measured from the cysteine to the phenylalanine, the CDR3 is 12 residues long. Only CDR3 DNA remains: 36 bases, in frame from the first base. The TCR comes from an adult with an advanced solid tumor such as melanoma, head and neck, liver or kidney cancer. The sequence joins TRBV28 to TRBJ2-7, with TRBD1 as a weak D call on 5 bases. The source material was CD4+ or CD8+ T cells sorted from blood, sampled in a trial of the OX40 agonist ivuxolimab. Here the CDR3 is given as CATRRQSYEQYF. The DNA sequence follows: TGTGCCACCAGACGACAGTCCTACGAGCAGTACTTC. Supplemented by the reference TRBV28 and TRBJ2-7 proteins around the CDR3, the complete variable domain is DVKVTQSSRYLVKRTGEKVFLECVQDMDHENMFWYRQDPGLGLRLIYFSYDVKMKEKGDIPEGYSVSREKKERFSLILESASTNQTSMYLCATRRQSYEQYFGPGTRLTVT.